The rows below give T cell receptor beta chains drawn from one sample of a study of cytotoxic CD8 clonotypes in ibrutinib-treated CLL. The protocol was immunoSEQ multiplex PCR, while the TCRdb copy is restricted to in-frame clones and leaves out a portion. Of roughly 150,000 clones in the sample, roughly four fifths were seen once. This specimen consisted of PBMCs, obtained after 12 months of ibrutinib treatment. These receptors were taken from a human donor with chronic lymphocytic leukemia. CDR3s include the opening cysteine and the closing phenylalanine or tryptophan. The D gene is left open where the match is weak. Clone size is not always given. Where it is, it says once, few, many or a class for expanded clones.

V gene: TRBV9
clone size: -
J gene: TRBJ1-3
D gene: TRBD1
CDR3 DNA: TGTGCCAGCAGCCGTGGGGACAGTTCTGGAAACACCATATATTTT
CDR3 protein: CASSRGDSSGNTIYF

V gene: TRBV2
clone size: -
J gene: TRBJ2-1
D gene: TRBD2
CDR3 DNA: TGTGCCAGCAGTGAACCGGTCGGAGGACTAGCGGGGGGGCAGGAGAATGAGCAGTTCTTC
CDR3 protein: CASSEPVGGLAGGQENEQFF

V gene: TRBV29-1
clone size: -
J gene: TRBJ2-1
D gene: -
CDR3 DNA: TGCAGCGTTATTTTCCCAGCCGGGGATGAGCAGTTCTTC
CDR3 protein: CSVIFPAGDEQFF

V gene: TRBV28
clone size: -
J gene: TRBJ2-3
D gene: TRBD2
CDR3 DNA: TGTGCGTCGCGGGGGACCACAGATACGCAGTATTTT
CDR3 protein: CASRGTTDTQYF

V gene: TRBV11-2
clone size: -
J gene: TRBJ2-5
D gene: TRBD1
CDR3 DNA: TGTGCCAGCAGCTTAGTAGAGTTCGGGACAGAGAAAGAGACCCAGTACTTC
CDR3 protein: CASSLVEFGTEKETQYF

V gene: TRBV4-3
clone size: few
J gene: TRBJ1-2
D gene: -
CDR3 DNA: TGCGCCAGCAGCCAAGATGTGCATTCGGGGCAGACCTTC
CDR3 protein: CASSQDVHSGQTF

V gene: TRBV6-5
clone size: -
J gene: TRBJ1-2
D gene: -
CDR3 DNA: TGTGCCAGCAGCCGTACTAACTATGGCTACACCTTC
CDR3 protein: CASSRTNYGYTF

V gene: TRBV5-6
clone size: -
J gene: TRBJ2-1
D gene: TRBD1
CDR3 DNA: TGTGCCAGCAGCATCCGGGACAGGGCCCACAATGAGCAGTTCTTC
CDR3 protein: CASSIRDRAHNEQFF

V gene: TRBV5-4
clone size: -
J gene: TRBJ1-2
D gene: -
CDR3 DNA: TGTGCCAGCAGCTTGTACGGCACGTCTAACTATGGCTACACCTTC
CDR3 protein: CASSLYGTSNYGYTF

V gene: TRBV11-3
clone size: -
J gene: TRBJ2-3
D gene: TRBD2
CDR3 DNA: TGTGCCAGCAGCTTAGCGGGAGGGCCTGATACGCAGTATTTT
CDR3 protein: CASSLAGGPDTQYF

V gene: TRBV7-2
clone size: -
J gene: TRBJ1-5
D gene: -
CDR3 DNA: TGTGCCAGCAGCGTTGACAGGTCTCGGGTGCAGCCCCAGCATTTT
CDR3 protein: CASSVDRSRVQPQHF

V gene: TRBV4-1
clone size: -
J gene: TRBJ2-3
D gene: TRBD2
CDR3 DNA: TGCGCCAGCAGCTTAGCGGGGGGGCCGAGAGATACGCAGTATTTT
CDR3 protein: CASSLAGGPRDTQYF

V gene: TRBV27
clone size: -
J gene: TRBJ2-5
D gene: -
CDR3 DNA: TGTGCCAGCAGCAGGGGATTTGAGGAGACCCAGTACTTC
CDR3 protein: CASSRGFEETQYF

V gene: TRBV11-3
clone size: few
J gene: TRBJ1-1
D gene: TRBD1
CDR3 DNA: TGTGCCAGCAGCTTACCGGGACAGCCAACTGAAGCTTTCTTT
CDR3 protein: CASSLPGQPTEAFF

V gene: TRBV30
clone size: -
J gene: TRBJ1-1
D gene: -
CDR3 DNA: TGTGCCTGGAGTAAACAGGGCCACTACATGAACACTGAAGCTTTCTTT
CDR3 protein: CAWSKQGHYMNTEAFF

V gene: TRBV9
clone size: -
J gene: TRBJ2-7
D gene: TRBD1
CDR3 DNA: TGTGCCAGCAGCCCACGACAGGGGAGGCACGAGCAGTACTTC
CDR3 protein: CASSPRQGRHEQYF

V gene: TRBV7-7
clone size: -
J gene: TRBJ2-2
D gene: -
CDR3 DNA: TGTGCCAGCAGCCGACAACTCGGCGGGGAGCTGTTTTTT
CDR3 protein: CASSRQLGGELFF

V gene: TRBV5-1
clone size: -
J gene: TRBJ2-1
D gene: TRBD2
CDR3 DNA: TGCGCCAGCAGCTTGGCGGGTAGCGGGGGGGCCAATGAGCAGTTCTTC
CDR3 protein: CASSLAGSGGANEQFF

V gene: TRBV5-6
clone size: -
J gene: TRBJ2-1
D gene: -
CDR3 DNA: TGTGCCAGCAGCTCGACGGGGGGCCTGAATGAGCAGTTCTTC
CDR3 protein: CASSSTGGLNEQFF

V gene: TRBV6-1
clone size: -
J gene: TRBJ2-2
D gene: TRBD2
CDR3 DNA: TGTGCCAGCAGTGTCCGACTAGCAGCAAACACCGGGGAGCTGTTTTTT
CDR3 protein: CASSVRLAANTGELFF

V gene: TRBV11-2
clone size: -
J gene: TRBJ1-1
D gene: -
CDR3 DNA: TGTGCCAGCAGCCGGCGGGGTTTGGAAGCTTTCTTT
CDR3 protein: CASSRRGLEAFF

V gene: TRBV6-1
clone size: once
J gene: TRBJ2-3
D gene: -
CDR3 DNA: TGTGCCAGCAGACTAGCCGGGGGCACAGATACGCAGTATTTT
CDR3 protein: CASRLAGGTDTQYF

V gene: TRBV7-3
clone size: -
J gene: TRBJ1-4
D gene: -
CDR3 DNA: TGTGCCAGCAGCTTAACGGGGCAGGGGGAAAAACTGTTTTTT
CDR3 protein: CASSLTGQGEKLFF

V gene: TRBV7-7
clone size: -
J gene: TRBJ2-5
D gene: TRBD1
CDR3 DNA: TGTGCCAGCAGCCCCGGGACAGAAGAGACCCAGTACTTC
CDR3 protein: CASSPGTEETQYF

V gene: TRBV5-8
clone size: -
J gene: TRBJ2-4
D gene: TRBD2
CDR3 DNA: TGTGCCAGCAGCTTGCCTAGCGGGGGACGGGGCAAAAACATTCAGTACTTC
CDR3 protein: CASSLPSGGRGKNIQYF

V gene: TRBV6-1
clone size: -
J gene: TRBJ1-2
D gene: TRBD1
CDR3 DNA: TGTGCCAGCAGTGCCTGGGACAGACAAGGCTACACCTTC
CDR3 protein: CASSAWDRQGYTF

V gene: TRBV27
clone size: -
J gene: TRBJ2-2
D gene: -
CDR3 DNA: -
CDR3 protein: CASSSSNTGELFF

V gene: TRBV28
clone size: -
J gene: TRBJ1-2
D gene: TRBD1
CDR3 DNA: TGTGCCAGCAGTACGAGGACAGGCTATGGCTACACCTTC
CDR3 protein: CASSTRTGYGYTF

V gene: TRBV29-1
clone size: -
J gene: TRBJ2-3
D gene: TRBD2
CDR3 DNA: TGCAGCGATATAGCGGGTAACACAGATACGCAGTATTTT
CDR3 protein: CSDIAGNTDTQYF

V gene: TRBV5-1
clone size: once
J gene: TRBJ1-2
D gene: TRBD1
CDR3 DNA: TGCGCCAGCAGCCCTGGAAGGGGACAGATATACACCTTC
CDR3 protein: CASSPGRGQIYTF

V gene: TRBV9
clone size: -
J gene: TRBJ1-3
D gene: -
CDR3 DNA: TGTGCCAGCAGCGTAACCCCGGGAGGCTCTGGAAACACCATATATTTT
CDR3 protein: CASSVTPGGSGNTIYF

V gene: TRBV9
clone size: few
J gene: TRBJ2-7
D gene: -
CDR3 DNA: TGTGCCAGCAGCGTAGCCGGGGGAGCACGGGAGCAGTACTTC
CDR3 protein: CASSVAGGAREQYF

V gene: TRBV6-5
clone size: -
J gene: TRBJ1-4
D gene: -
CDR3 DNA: TGTGCCAGCAGTCCAAGGACCGCTAGTTCTGAAAAACTGTTTTTT
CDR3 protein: CASSPRTASSEKLFF

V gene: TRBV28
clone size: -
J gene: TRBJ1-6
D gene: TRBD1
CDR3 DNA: TGTGCCAGCAGTTTGATGGGACAGGGGCAATCACCCCTCCACTTT
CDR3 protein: CASSLMGQGQSPLHF

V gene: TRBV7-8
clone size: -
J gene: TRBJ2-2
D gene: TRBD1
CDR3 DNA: TGTGCCAGCAGCCAGGACAGGTACACCGGGGAGCTGTTTTTT
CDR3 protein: CASSQDRYTGELFF

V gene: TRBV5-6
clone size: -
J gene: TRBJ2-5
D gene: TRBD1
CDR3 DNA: TGTGCCAGCAGCCGCCGACAGGGGATGGCGGAGACCCAGTACTTC
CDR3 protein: CASSRRQGMAETQYF

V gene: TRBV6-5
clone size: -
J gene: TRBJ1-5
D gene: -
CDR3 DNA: TGTGCCAGCAGGAAATCTGGGTATAGCAATCAGCCCCAGCATTTT
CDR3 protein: CASRKSGYSNQPQHF

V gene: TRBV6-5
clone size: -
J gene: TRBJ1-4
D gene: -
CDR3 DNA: TGTGCCAGCAGTCCTATCCAGATTAATGAAAAACTGTTTTTT
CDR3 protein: CASSPIQINEKLFF

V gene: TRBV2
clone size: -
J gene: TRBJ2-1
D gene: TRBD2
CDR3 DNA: TGTGCCAGCAGTGAGACGCGCGGGAGGGCCGGGGATGAGCAGTTCTTC
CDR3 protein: CASSETRGRAGDEQFF

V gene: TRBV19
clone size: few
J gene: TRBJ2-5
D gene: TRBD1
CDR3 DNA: TGTGCCAGTAGTATTCGACACAGACAGGGGGCGGCGACCCAGTACTTC
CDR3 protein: CASSIRHRQGAATQYF

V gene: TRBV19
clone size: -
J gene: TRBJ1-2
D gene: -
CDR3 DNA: TGTGCCAGTAGTGCCCGACAGGCGGAAAACTATGGCTACACCTTC
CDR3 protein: CASSARQAENYGYTF

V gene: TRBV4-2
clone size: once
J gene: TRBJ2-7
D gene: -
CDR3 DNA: TGTGCCAGCAGCTTGATGAGTACGCTGGGGGAGCAGTACTTC
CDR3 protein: CASSLMSTLGEQYF

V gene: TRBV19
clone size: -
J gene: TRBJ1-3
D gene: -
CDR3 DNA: TGTGCCAGTAGTAGGACAGACATCAGCTCTGGAAACACCATATATTTT
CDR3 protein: CASSRTDISSGNTIYF

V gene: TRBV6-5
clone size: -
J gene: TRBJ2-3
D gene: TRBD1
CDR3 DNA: TGTGCCAGCAGTTACTCGGGGACAGGGGGCACAGATACGCAGTATTTT
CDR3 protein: CASSYSGTGGTDTQYF

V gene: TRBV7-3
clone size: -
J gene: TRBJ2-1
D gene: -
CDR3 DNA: TGTGCCAGCAGCTTAAGACAGACTCCACAGAATGAGCAGTTCTTC
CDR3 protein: CASSLRQTPQNEQFF

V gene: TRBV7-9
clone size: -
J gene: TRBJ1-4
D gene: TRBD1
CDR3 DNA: TGTGCCAGCAGCTTAAGCGGGACAGCAACTAATGAAAAACTGTTTTTT
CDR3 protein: CASSLSGTATNEKLFF

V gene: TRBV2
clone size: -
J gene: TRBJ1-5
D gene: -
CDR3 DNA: TGTGCCAGCGGCAGGGAGGTCGATCAGCCCCAGCATTTT
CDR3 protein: CASGREVDQPQHF

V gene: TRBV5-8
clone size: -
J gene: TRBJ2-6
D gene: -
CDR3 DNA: TGTGCCAGCAGCTTGGTTGGGGGGAGCTTCTCTGGGGCCAACGTCCTGACTTTC
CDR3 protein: CASSLVGGSFSGANVLTF

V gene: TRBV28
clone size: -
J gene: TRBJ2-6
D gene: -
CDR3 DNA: TGTGCCAGCTCCCGGCAAAGGCCTGGGGCCAACGTCCTGACTTTC
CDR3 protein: CASSRQRPGANVLTF

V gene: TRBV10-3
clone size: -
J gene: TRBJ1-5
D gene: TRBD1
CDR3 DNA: TGTGCCATCAGTGAGTCGGGGACAGTGCAGCAGCCCCAGCATTTT
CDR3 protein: CAISESGTVQQPQHF